This is a list of T cell receptor beta chains from one sample in a study of STAT5B mutations in CD4+ large granular lymphocyte leukemia. The protocol was immunoSEQ multiplex PCR, while the TCRdb copy is restricted to in-frame clones and leaves out a portion. The table includes about 30,000 clones, 65% to 85% detected once. Sequencing used CD4+ T cells from blood buffy coats. The receptor set was obtained from a human donor in good health. The CDR3 runs from the conserved cysteine through the conserved F or W. The D gene is left open where the match is weak. A clone size is listed for some rows: how often the clone was seen (once, few, many), or a class if it is expanded.

clone_size: -; v_call: TRBV28; j_call: TRBJ2-5; d_call: TRBD2; cdr3_nt: TGTGCCAGCAGTTTCTCCCGAGCGGGGGGGCTGAGAGAGACCCAGTACTTC; cdr3_aa: CASSFSRAGGLRETQYF
clone_size: -; v_call: TRBV7-6; j_call: TRBJ2-1; d_call: TRBD2; cdr3_nt: TGTGCCAGCAGCTTAGGGACTAGCGGGGGGGACAATGAGCAGTTCTTC; cdr3_aa: CASSLGTSGGDNEQFF
clone_size: -; v_call: TRBV6-5; j_call: TRBJ2-2; d_call: -; cdr3_nt: TGTGCCAGCAGTTCAGAGCAGTCGATTACTACCGGGGAGCTGTTTTTT; cdr3_aa: CASSSEQSITTGELFF
clone_size: -; v_call: TRBV2; j_call: TRBJ2-7; d_call: TRBD2; cdr3_nt: TGTGCCAGCAGACCACTAGCGGCAAGCGGTCGCGAGCAGTACTTC; cdr3_aa: CASRPLAASGREQYF
clone_size: -; v_call: TRBV19; j_call: TRBJ1-1; d_call: -; cdr3_nt: TGTGCCAGTAGTACCAGCAGGGGTGCTGAAGCTTTCTTT; cdr3_aa: CASSTSRGAEAFF
clone_size: -; v_call: TRBV2; j_call: TRBJ2-5; d_call: -; cdr3_nt: TGTGCCAGCAGAGAAACAGGGATCCCTCGTGAGACCCAGTACTTC; cdr3_aa: CASRETGIPRETQYF
clone_size: -; v_call: TRBV6-1; j_call: TRBJ1-5; d_call: TRBD1; cdr3_nt: TGTGCCAGCACTACCTGGACAGGGGGCGATCAGCCCCAGCATTTT; cdr3_aa: CASTTWTGGDQPQHF
clone_size: -; v_call: TRBV10-2; j_call: TRBJ2-1; d_call: -; cdr3_nt: TGCGCCAGCAGTGATATGAATGAGCAGTTCTTC; cdr3_aa: CASSDMNEQFF
clone_size: -; v_call: TRBV25-1; j_call: TRBJ2-4; d_call: -; cdr3_nt: TGTGCCAGCAGTGAGCCCAGCCTGGGGAACATTCAGTACTTC; cdr3_aa: CASSEPSLGNIQYF
clone_size: -; v_call: TRBV27; j_call: TRBJ2-5; d_call: TRBD2; cdr3_nt: TGTGCCAGCAGGCGGCTAGCGGGAGGGACCCAGTACTTC; cdr3_aa: CASRRLAGGTQYF
clone_size: -; v_call: TRBV5-1; j_call: TRBJ1-6; d_call: -; cdr3_nt: TGCGCCAGCAGCCCTGGACAGTATGGGAATTCACCCCTCCACTTT; cdr3_aa: CASSPGQYGNSPLHF
clone_size: -; v_call: TRBV1; j_call: TRBJ1-4; d_call: -; cdr3_nt: TGCACCAGCAGCCAAGAGCAGGAGCAGGGTAACCCGGCTAATGAAAAACTGTTTTTT; cdr3_aa: CTSSQEQEQGNPANEKLFF
clone_size: -; v_call: TRBV20-1; j_call: TRBJ1-4; d_call: -; cdr3_nt: TGCAGTGCTTTCCAGGGGAAGAGACTGTTTTTT; cdr3_aa: CSAFQGKRLFF
clone_size: -; v_call: TRBV2; j_call: TRBJ2-7; d_call: TRBD2; cdr3_nt: TGTGCCAGCAGTGAAGAATGGACTAGCGGGAGTTACGAGCAGTACTTC; cdr3_aa: CASSEEWTSGSYEQYF
clone_size: -; v_call: TRBV19; j_call: TRBJ2-7; d_call: -; cdr3_nt: TGTGCCAGTAGTAAATGGGGCTCCTACGAGCAGTACTTC; cdr3_aa: CASSKWGSYEQYF
clone_size: -; v_call: TRBV6-5; j_call: TRBJ2-1; d_call: -; cdr3_nt: TGTGCCAGCAGTAAAAGGCGGTTCGGTGTTGATGAGCAGTTCTTC; cdr3_aa: CASSKRRFGVDEQFF
clone_size: -; v_call: TRBV5-1; j_call: TRBJ2-1; d_call: -; cdr3_nt: TGCGCCAGCAGCTTGGGACTTTTAGGGGACAATGAGCAGTTCTTC; cdr3_aa: CASSLGLLGDNEQFF
clone_size: once; v_call: TRBV27; j_call: TRBJ2-1; d_call: -; cdr3_nt: TGTGCCAGCAGTCCGGGGGACAGAAACAATGAGCAGTTCTTC; cdr3_aa: CASSPGDRNNEQFF
clone_size: -; v_call: TRBV6-5; j_call: TRBJ2-7; d_call: -; cdr3_nt: TGTGCCAGCAGTTCCTCGGGACTTTCCCCCGAGCAGTACTTC; cdr3_aa: CASSSSGLSPEQYF
clone_size: -; v_call: TRBV30; j_call: TRBJ1-1; d_call: -; cdr3_nt: TGTGCCTGGAGTGCCCAGGGAGAAGCTTTCTTT; cdr3_aa: CAWSAQGEAFF